The present T cell receptor beta chain was sequenced within a study of CD8 T cells in ankylosing spondylitis. CDR1 is MNHNS, CDR2 SASEGT, per germline. The CDR3 is 12 amino acids. The V end was cut by 8 bases, the J end by 3 bases, with 8 bases between. Library preparation for TCR beta used quantitative 5'-RACE with molecular barcodes. Via MiXCR, TCRdb re-called the 5' RACE reads, giving one row per CDR3 protein. Here the sample spans fewer than 400,000 distinct CDR3 sequences, approximately 20% being singletons. Study results and caveats: Disease-associated clones were CD8+ and fairly uncommon in peripheral blood. Clones linked to disease were reported to show significant enrichment in matched ankylosing spondylitis synovial fluid. Typical of ankylosing spondylitis blood, it appeared, was a TCR beta motif of about eight highly homologous variants. Past studies reported some motif variants in reactive arthritis synovial fluid and blood.

For this clonotype: Antigen unknown.

V gene TRBV6-1 combines with J gene TRBJ1-3; D is undetermined. The TCR was taken from a male donor with ankylosing spondylitis. Sequencing was done on a sample of blood, either unsorted or a sorted T cell fraction (not recorded which). The DNA for the CDR3 is TGTGCCAGCGGAGTTATTGGAAACACCATATATTTT. It specifies CASGVIGNTIYF.